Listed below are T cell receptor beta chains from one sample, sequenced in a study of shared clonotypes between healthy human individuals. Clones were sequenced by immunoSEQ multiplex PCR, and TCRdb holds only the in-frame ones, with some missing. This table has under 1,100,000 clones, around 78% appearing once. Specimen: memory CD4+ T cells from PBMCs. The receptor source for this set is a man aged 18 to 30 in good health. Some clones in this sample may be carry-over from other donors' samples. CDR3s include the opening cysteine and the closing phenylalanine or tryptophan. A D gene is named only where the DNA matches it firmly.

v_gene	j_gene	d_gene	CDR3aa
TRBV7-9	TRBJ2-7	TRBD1	CASQNQGASREQYF
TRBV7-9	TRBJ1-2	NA	CASSLGIRGSRGYGYTF
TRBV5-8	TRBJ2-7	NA	CASSFGAGSGGDEQYF
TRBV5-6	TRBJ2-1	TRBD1	CASSWDRVVNEQFF
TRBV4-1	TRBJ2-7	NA	CASSLRGVDEQYF
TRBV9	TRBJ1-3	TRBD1	CASSVPRGRLILVPNTIYF
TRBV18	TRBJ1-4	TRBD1	CASSQGQGSFQEKLFF
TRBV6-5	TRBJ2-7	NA	CASSYSGTGSYEQYF
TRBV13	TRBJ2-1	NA	CASSWGQDGYNEQFF
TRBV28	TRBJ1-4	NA	CASSLSRSVLFEKLFF
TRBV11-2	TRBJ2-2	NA	CASLSSLSNTGELFF
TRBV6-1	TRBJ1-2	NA	CASSPLHTGSGYTF
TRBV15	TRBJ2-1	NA	CATSRDRVGSSYNEQFF
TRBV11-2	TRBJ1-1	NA	CASSLLGGEAFF
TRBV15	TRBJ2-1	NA	CATSRGTEVEQFF
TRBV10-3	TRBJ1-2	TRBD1	CAIGQGEDYGYTF
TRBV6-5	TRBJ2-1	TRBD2	CASGLAGGLGQFF
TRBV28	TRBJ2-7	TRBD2	CASSLSSSGSYEQYF
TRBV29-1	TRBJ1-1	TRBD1	CSVETGQSNTEAFF
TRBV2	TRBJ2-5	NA	CASSGGKGMETQYF
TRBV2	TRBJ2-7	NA	CASRQEGSSTPYEQYF
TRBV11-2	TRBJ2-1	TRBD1	CASSPLTGFNEQFF
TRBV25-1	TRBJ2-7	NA	CAARGLYEQYF
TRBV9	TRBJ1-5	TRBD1	CANPSGTGSRFQPQHF
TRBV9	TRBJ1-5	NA	CASSVGQYSNQPQHF
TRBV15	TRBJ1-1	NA	CATSRGERGSTEAFF
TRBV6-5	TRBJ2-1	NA	CAPDGLRAYNEQFF
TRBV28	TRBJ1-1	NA	CASSLLHPNTEAFF
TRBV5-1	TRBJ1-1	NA	CASRTDSYTEAFF
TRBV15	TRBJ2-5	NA	CATSRDNLQETQYF
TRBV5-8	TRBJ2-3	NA	CASREAGTDTQYF
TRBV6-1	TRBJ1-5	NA	CASGPGRNNQPQHF
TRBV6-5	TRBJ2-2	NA	CASSPSAGRGELFF
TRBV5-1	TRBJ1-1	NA	CASDSPEGGNTEAFF
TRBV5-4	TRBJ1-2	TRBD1	CASSLATSGDRGVYGYTF
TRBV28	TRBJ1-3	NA	CASTTVGRSGNTIYF
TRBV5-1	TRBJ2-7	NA	CASSYQETYEQYF
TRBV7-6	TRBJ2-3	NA	CASSAARADTQYF
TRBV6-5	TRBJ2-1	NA	CASSYGRRNEQFF
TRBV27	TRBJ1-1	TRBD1	CASIRDRWDTEALF